These T cell receptor beta chains were read from a single sample in a study of T cells in Graves' hyperthyroidism and ophthalmopathy. TCRdb ran MiXCR on the multiplex PCR reads and lists one entry per CDR3 protein. Among around 600,000 distinct CDR3 sequences, roughly 14% were seen once, and the ten largest hold around 12%. Sequencing was carried out using blood. These receptors came from a woman between 50 and 59 years old with Graves' ophthalmopathy. The CDR3 runs from the conserved cysteine through the conserved F or W. A D gene is named only where the DNA matches it firmly. Clone size is shown for a subset of rows, as once, few, many or a class of expanded clone.

d_gene	j_gene	abundance	v_gene	CDR3aa	CDR3nt
TRBD2	TRBJ2-2	many	TRBV27	CASKAGVGTGELFF	TGTGCCAGCAAAGCGGGAGTAGGCACCGGGGAGCTGTTTTTT
NA	TRBJ2-2	NA	TRBV6-2/TRBV6-3	CASSYRGRYTGELFF	TGTGCCAGCAGTTACAGGGGACGATACACCGGGGAGCTGTTTTTT
NA	TRBJ2-1	many	TRBV29-1	CSVVLGARLFDEQFF	TGCAGCGTTGTTCTGGGGGCGCGTTTATTCGATGAGCAGTTCTTC
TRBD1	TRBJ2-7	few	TRBV20-1	CSARDSKSSYEQYF	TGCAGTGCACGGGACAGCAAGAGCTCCTACGAGCAGTACTTC
TRBD2	TRBJ2-1	few	TRBV7-3	CASSSQVAGTRPYNEQFF	TGTGCCAGCAGCTCACAAGTGGCCGGGACTAGACCCTACAATGAGCAGTTCTTC
NA	TRBJ1-5	many	TRBV27	CASSLSGQLHQPQHF	TGTGCCAGCAGTTTATCTGGACAGCTTCATCAGCCCCAGCATTTT
TRBD1	TRBJ1-5	NA	TRBV27	CASSPGTGETSNQPRHF	TGTGCCAGCAGTCCCGGGACAGGGGAGACGAGCAATCAGCCCCGGCATTTT
NA	TRBJ1-1	many	TRBV7-3	CASSSSFNTEAFF	TGTGCCAGCAGCTCCTCATTCAACACTGAAGCTTTCTTT
NA	TRBJ2-7	NA	TRBV7-9	CASGIRGGAYEQYF	TGTGCCAGCGGGATCAGGGGGGGGGCCTACGAGCAGTACTTC
NA	TRBJ2-2	many	TRBV5-1	CASSLEFTGELFF	TGCGCCAGCAGCTTGGAGTTTACCGGGGAGCTGTTTTTT
TRBD2	TRBJ2-1	many	TRBV7-3	CASSLTGTSGSYNEQFF	TGTGCCAGCAGCTTAACCGGGACTAGCGGCTCCTACAATGAGCAGTTCTTC
NA	TRBJ1-6	many	TRBV12-5	CASGLVVGGASSYNSPLHF	TGTGCTAGTGGTTTGGTGGTAGGTGGAGCGAGCTCCTATAATTCACCCCTCCACTTT
NA	TRBJ2-3	many	TRBV7-2	CASSLVTFGTDTQYF	TGTGCCAGCAGCTTAGTTACTTTCGGCACAGATACGCAGTATTTT
NA	TRBJ2-7	NA	TRBV15	CATSRNPRVDGQYF	TGTGCCACCAGCAGAAACCCCAGGGTGGACGGGCAGTACTTC
TRBD2	TRBJ2-2	NA	TRBV20-1	CSATRGASGSHSTGELFF	TGCAGTGCTACCCGGGGGGCTAGCGGGAGCCATTCCACCGGGGAGCTGTTTTTT
TRBD2	TRBJ2-3	few	TRBV9	CASSVDPPGGGTDTQYF	TGTGCCAGCAGCGTAGATCCCCCGGGCGGGGGGACCGATACGCAGTATTTT
TRBD2	TRBJ2-7	many	TRBV9	CASSVASGNGEQYF	TGTGCCAGCAGCGTAGCTAGCGGGAATGGCGAGCAGTACTTC
NA	TRBJ2-7	NA	TRBV2	CASSPMGGTTDEQYF	TGTGCCAGCTCACCTATGGGCGGGACCACTGACGAGCAGTACTTC
TRBD2	TRBJ2-1	many	TRBV7-9	CASSLRLAGERDNEQFF	TGTGCCAGCAGCTTAAGACTAGCGGGAGAACGGGACAATGAGCAGTTCTTC
NA	TRBJ2-7	few	TRBV5-1	CASSGAGSEQYF	TGCGCCAGCAGCGGGGCAGGGAGCGAGCAGTACTTC
NA	TRBJ2-5	few	TRBV19	CASSMMASSQHAGTQYF	TGTGCCAGTAGTATGATGGCATCGTCGCAACATGCGGGGACCCAGTACTTC
NA	TRBJ1-2	NA	TRBV19	CASSPRGVETFLYGYTF	TGTGCCAGTAGTCCCCGGGGCGTGGAGACCTTCCTCTATGGCTACACCTTC
TRBD1	TRBJ2-7	many	TRBV5-1	CASSFRQGDNEQYF	TGCGCCAGCAGCTTTCGTCAGGGGGACAACGAGCAGTACTTC
NA	TRBJ1-4	NA	TRBV4-1	CASSQVFSEKLFF	TGCGCCAGCAGCCAAGTCTTCAGTGAAAAACTGTTTTTT
TRBD2	TRBJ2-1	few	TRBV7-3	CASSLQRGYNEQFF	TGTGCCAGCAGCTTACAGCGGGGTTACAATGAGCAGTTCTTC
NA	TRBJ1-3	NA	TRBV5-4	CASSSGTASSGNTIYF	TGTGCCAGCAGCTCCGGGACGGCGAGCTCTGGAAACACCATATATTTT
NA	TRBJ1-1	many	TRBV12-3/TRBV12-4	CASSRAGGQNTEAFF	TGTGCCAGCAGTCGAGCTGGGGGGCAGAACACTGAAGCTTTCTTT
NA	TRBJ2-5	many	TRBV29-1	CSVDVTVGETQYF	TGCAGCGTTGACGTGACCGTGGGGGAGACCCAGTACTTC
TRBD1	TRBJ1-2	many	TRBV4-3	CASSSGQPYGYTF	TGCGCCAGCAGCTCGGGACAGCCCTATGGCTACACCTTC
TRBD2	TRBJ2-2	NA	TRBV4-1	CASRETSGLIGELFF	TGCGCCAGCAGAGAGACTAGCGGGTTGATAGGGGAGCTGTTTTTT
TRBD1	TRBJ2-5	NA	TRBV9	CASSEQGAGETQYF	TGTGCCAGCAGCGAACAGGGGGCAGGAGAGACCCAGTACTTC
NA	TRBJ1-6	NA	TRBV18	CASSRRGTINSPLHF	TGTGCCAGCTCACGTCGGGGAACTATTAATTCACCCCTCCACTTT
TRBD2	TRBJ2-7	NA	TRBV10-3	CATATSGRAYEQYF	TGTGCCACCGCGACTAGCGGGAGGGCCTACGAGCAGTACTTC
NA	TRBJ1-4	NA	TRBV7-9	CASSSVEKLFF	TGTGCCAGCAGCTCAGTTGAAAAACTGTTTTTT
NA	TRBJ1-2	few	TRBV9	CASSVRGAGGYTF	TGTGCCAGCAGCGTTCGAGGGGCCGGTGGCTACACCTTC